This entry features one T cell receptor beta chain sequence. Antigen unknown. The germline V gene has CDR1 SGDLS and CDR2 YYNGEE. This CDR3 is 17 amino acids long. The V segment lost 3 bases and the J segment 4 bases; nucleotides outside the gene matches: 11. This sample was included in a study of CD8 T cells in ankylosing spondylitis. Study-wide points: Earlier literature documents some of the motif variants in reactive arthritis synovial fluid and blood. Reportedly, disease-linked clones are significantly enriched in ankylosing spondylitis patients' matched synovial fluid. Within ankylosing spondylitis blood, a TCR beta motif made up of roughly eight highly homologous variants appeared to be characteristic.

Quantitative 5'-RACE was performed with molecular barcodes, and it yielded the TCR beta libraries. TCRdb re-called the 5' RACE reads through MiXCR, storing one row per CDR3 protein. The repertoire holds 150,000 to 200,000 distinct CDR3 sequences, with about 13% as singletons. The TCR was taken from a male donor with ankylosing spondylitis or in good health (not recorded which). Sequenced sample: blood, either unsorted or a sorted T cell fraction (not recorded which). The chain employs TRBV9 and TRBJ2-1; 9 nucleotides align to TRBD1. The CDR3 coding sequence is TGTGCCAGCAGCGGATCCCCGGACAGGGGAGATTACAATGAGCAGTTCTTC. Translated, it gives CASSGSPDRGDYNEQFF.